The 5 T cell receptor beta chains reported below all come from one sample, sequenced in a study of cytomegalovirus exposure and HLA in healthy donors. The assay was immunoSEQ multiplex PCR, and TCRdb's table has in-frame clones only and misses some. The sample yields approximately 150,000 clones, 87% seen once. The sample consisted of PBMCs. The receptors were sampled from a man younger than 30 in good health and CMV-seropositive.

The rearrangement links TRBV13 to TRBJ2-6, with TRBD1 matching 7 bases. The V gene end was trimmed by 1 base and the J gene end by 0 bases; junction bases not matched to a gene: 12. The CDR3 covers 20 residues. CDR1 is PRHDT and CDR2 is FYEKMQ in the germline V gene (reference sequence). CDR3 protein: CASSLEALGTVDSGANVLTF. The CDR3 DNA reads as TGTGCCAGCAGCTTAGAGGCGTTAGGGACAGTCGACTCTGGGGCCAACGTCCTGACTTTC.

The J gene is TRBJ1-1, the V gene TRBV5-1; no clear D. Germline V lookup: CDR1 SGHRS, CDR2 YFSETQ. The V end was cut by 4 bases, the J end by 1 base, with 17 bases between. The CDR3 consists of 16 residues. This CDR3 is CASSGLELGRNTEAFF. The CDR3 DNA reads as TGCGCCAGCAGCGGCTTAGAGTTGGGGAGGAACACTGAAGCTTTCTTT.

The chain couples TRBV27 to TRBJ2-7, with D possibly TRBD2 on 6 matching bases. Germline lookup yields CDR1 MNHEY and CDR2 SMNVEV (reference sequence). The CDR3 runs 14 residues. V shed 8 bases and J shed 1 base, with 15 bases lying between them. The CDR3 DNA reads TGTGCCAGCCGGCGGGACGACACTTCCTACGAGCAGTACTTC. This codes for CASRRDDTSYEQYF.

This clone was detected only once. The CDR3 DNA is TGTGCCAGCTCACCAAGCAGGACAGATGAAAAACTGTTTTTT. This sequence encodes CASSPSRTDEKLFF. This chain connects TRBV18 to TRBJ1-4; possible D gene TRBD1, 6 bases. Trimming took off 2 bases at V and 6 bases at J, with 10 bases between the two ends. The CDR3 loop spans 14 amino acids. The germline V gene encodes CDR1 KGHSH and CDR2 LQKENI.

This chain links TRBV11-2 with TRBJ1-3; D is possibly TRBD1 (5 bases). Deletions cut 0 bases from V and 3 bases from J, with 9 bases between. This CDR3 has 15 amino acids. Germline V CDR1 and CDR2: SGHAT, FQNNGV. CDR3 amino acids: CASSLEGLIGNTIYF. The CDR3 coding sequence is TGTGCCAGCAGCTTAGAGGGACTTATTGGAAACACCATATATTTT.